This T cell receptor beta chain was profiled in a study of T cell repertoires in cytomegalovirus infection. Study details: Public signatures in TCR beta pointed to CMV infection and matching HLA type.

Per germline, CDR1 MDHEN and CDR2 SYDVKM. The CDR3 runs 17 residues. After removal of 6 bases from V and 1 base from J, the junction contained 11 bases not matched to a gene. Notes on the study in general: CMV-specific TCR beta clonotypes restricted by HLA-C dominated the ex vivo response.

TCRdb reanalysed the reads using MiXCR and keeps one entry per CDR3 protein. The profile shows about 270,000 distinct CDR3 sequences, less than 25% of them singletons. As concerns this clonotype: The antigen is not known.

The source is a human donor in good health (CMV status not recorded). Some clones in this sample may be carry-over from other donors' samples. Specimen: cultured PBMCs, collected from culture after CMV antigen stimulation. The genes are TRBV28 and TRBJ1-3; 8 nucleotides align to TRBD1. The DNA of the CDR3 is TGTGCCAGCAGCGCCCCCGGACAGGGTGATTCTGGAAACACCATATATTTT. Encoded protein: CASSAPGQGDSGNTIYF. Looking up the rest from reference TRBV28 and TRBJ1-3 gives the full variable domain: DVKVTQSSRYLVKRTGEKVFLECVQDMDHENMFWYRQDPGLGLRLIYFSYDVKMKEKGDIPEGYSVSREKKERFSLILESASTNQTSMYLCASSAPGQGDSGNTIYFGEGSWLTVV.